This entry features one T cell receptor beta chain sequence. Trimming stripped 5 bases from V and 0 bases from J, with 9 bases between. The CDR3 has 13 residues. Per the germline V gene, CDR1 is SGHRS and CDR2 is YFSETQ. These data are taken from a study of blood T cell repertoires in COVID-19. Produced via immunoSEQ multiplex PCR; TCRdb's table is partial and in-frame only. The table has under 250,000 clones, approximately 87% seen once. The rearrangement links TRBV5-1 to TRBJ2-7, with no clear D. This clonotype originated in a woman in her seventies with active or convalescent COVID-19. Sequenced material: peripheral blood. The CDR3, as DNA: TGCGCCAGCAGGCCCGACAACTCCTACGAGCAGTACTTC. It encodes CASRPDNSYEQYF. Full variable domain (remainder filled in from reference TRBV5-1 and TRBJ2-7): KAGVTQTPRYLIKTRGQQVTLSCSPISGHRSVSWYQQTPGQGLQFLFEYFSETQRNKGNFPGRFSGRQFSNSRSEMNVSTLELGDSALYLCASRPDNSYEQYFGPGTRLTVT.